The present T cell receptor (beta chain) was sequenced within a study of OX40 agonist ivuxolimab in advanced cancers. Some background on the complete study: Ivuxolimab, which targeted the costimulatory receptor OX40 (CD134), was an agonistic, fully human IgG2 monoclonal antibody. Intravenous ivuxolimab was administered to patients every 2 weeks at six dose levels: 0.01, 0.1, 0.3, 1.5, 3 and 10 mg/kg. Among the 52 dose-escalation patients, some 19 had hepatocellular carcinoma, roughly 15 melanoma, 9 renal cell carcinoma and 9 head and neck cancer. A male proportion of about 79% and a mean age of roughly 55 years, ranging from 23 to 79, were recorded for the dose-escalation cohort. Prior anti-PD-1, anti-PD-L1 or anti-CTLA-4 therapy was permitted, and checkpoint inhibitors had been received by roughly two fifths of dose-escalation patients. Partial responses were achieved by three dose-escalation patients, of whom one had hepatocellular carcinoma and two had cutaneous melanoma. The purpose of peripheral TCRbeta sequencing was to test whether ivuxolimab changed TCR sequence diversity and led to clonal T-cell expansion. The paper describes the monotherapy dose-escalation part (N ≈ 50 patients) of the phase I trial of ivuxolimab. General findings and caveats noted by the study authors: Clonal expansion of both CD4+ and CD8+ blood T cells was observed from baseline to week 6 at doses 0.1 to 3.0 mg/kg. Low levels of normalized T-cell clonal expansion were also seen in some patients who did not respond. After ivuxolimab, more expanded clones were found on average in CD8+ T cells than in CD4+ T cells. Antigen specificity was not determined for the clonally expanded peripheral T cells. In partial responders in the 0.1-3.0 mg/kg groups, normalized peripheral clonal expansion was found to be among the lowest, especially among CD8+ T cells.

This clone was observed a few times. Its antigen is not yet known. The input lacks base qualities; no much larger clone sits a single base away. For sequencing of the TCRbeta CDR3 region, genomic DNA was extracted from the sorted cells. The immunoSEQ Assay was used for sequencing of TCRbeta CDR3 regions. TCRdb took this table from immuneACCESS and kept in-frame rearrangements with V and J called. Such tables lack part of the clones; where checked against another copy, unresolved V genes explain under half of the gap, and the rest is unexplained. The sample contains just over 25,000 clones, 86% of them found a single time. About 15% of the sample rests with the top ten. The trial excluded patients who had a history of autoimmune disease or were on systemic immunosuppression. Peripheral blood for TCR sequencing was drawn from every dose cohort at baseline, at cycle 4 day 1 and at cycle 7 day 1. The samples were drawn from a first-in-human, open-label, multicenter phase I dose-escalation trial of ivuxolimab. Adults with locally advanced or metastatic melanoma, renal cell, hepatocellular, or head and neck squamous cell carcinoma were enrolled in the trial. Before TCR sequencing, CD4+ T cells and CD8+ T cells from peripheral blood were sorted into separate populations.

CDR1 PRHDT and CDR2 FYEKMQ are derived from the germline V gene (reference sequence). The junction carries 11 bases between V and J, which are trimmed by 3 bases and 3 bases respectively. The CDR3 goes from the cysteine to the phenylalanine over 14 residues. Of all the DNA, just the CDR3 is kept, 42 bases in frame from base 1. This TCR was recovered from an adult with an advanced solid tumor such as melanoma, head and neck, liver or kidney cancer. The sample in question was CD4+ or CD8+ T cells sorted from blood, obtained in a trial of the OX40 agonist ivuxolimab. The chain joins TRBV13 to TRBJ1-1, with an unclear D gene assignment. The CDR3 amino acid sequence is: CASSLRGVDTEAFF. DNA sequence: TGTGCCAGCAGCTTGAGAGGAGTTGACACTGAAGCTTTCTTT.